The present T cell receptor beta chain was sequenced within a study of CD8 T cells in ankylosing spondylitis. Findings and caveats of the study: According to the report, clones linked to the disease were significantly enriched in matched synovial fluid samples taken from ankylosing spondylitis patients. Blood of patients with ankylosing spondylitis appeared to be characterized by a TCR beta motif of seven or eight highly homologous variants. Within peripheral blood, clones linked to disease were CD8+ and relatively rare.

Generation of TCR beta libraries employed quantitative 5'-RACE incorporating molecular barcodes. TCRdb called the 5' RACE reads again in MiXCR, with one record for every CDR3 protein. The sample has 450,000 or so distinct CDR3 sequences; 20% to 30% are singletons. V was clipped by 2 bases and J by 0 bases, with 9 bases between them. The length of the CDR3 is 15 residues. Germline-derived CDR1 and CDR2 are SGHRS and YFSETQ. In its sample, this clonotype was seen many times. Its antigen is undetermined. The sequence came from a male donor with ankylosing spondylitis. The sample taken for sequencing was blood, either unsorted or a sorted T cell fraction (not recorded which). The J gene is TRBJ2-1, the V gene TRBV5-1; a weak D match, TRBD1 (6 bases). In DNA, the CDR3 is TGCGCCAGCAGCTTCCGGGACAACTCCTACAATGAGCAGTTCTTC. Translating it yields CASSFRDNSYNEQFF.